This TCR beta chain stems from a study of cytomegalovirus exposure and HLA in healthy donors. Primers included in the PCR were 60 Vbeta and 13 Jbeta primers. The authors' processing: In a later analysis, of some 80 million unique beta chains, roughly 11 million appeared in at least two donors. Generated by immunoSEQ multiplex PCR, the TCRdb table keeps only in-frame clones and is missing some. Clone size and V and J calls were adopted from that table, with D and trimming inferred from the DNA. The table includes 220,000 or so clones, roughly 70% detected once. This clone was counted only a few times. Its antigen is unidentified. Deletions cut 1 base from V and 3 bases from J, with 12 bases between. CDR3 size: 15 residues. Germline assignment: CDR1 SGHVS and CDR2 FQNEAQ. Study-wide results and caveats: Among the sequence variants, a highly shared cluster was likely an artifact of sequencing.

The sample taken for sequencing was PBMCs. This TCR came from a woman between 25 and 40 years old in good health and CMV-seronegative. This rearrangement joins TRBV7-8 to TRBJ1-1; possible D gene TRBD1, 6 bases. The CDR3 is CASSLEAGAYTEAFF. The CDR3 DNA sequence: TGTGCCAGCAGCTTAGAGGCAGGGGCTTACACTGAAGCTTTCTTT.